Below, 25 T cell receptor beta chains from the same sample are listed, as sequenced in a study of Graves' ophthalmopathy and Graves' hyperthyroidism. RNA transcripts served as template for amplifying TCR beta CDR3 sequences. An initial RT-PCR round employing HTBI primers preceded a second-round multiplex PCR. TCRdb called the multiplex PCR reads again in MiXCR, with one record for every CDR3 protein. This repertoire shows a few hundred thousand distinct CDR3 sequences, 15% found once; its top ten account for about 7%. The sample consisted of peripheral blood. Receptor source: a young woman with stable Graves' hyperthyroidism.

The chain has TRBV5-1 and TRBJ2-7; D possibly corresponds to TRBD1 (5 bases). Trimming took 3 bases from V and 9 from J, leaving 10 bases between them. Germline V CDR1 and CDR2: SGHRS, YFSETQ. The CDR3 is 11 residues long. The chain's CDR3 is CASSWGSGQYF. DNA of the CDR3: TGCGCCAGCAGCTGGGGCTCGGGGCAGTACTTC.

The sample holds many counts of this clonotype. The chain joins TRBV2 to TRBJ2-6; D is possibly TRBD1 (5 bases). With 6 bases removed from V and 0 bases from J, the gap between germline ends came to 9 bases. CDR1 SNHLY and CDR2 FYNNEI come from the germline V gene. The CDR3 runs 15 residues. The CDR3 region has the DNA TGTGCCAGCAGAAGGGGTGACTCTGGGGCCAACGTCCTGACTTTC. Its protein is CASRRGDSGANVLTF.

This clonotype was seen many times. CDR3 in DNA: TGTGCCAGCATGAAGGGGAACTATGGCTACACCTTC. Protein product: CASMKGNYGYTF. The chain recombines TRBV6-1 with TRBJ1-2; weak D call: TRBD1 (5 bases). Per the germline V gene, CDR1 is MNHNS and CDR2 is SASEGT. The CDR3 sequence is 12 residues long. Trimming removed 7 bases from V and 2 bases from J, with 8 bases in between.

On this clonotype itself: A much more abundant neighbour one base away suggests this may be a read error. V and J are TRBV24-1 and TRBJ2-2, with D possibly matching TRBD2 (5 bases). Germline V gene data show CDR1 as KGHDR and CDR2 as SFDVKD. The CDR3 is made up of 14 amino acids. The CDR3 nucleotides are TGTGCCACCAGTGACCTAGGTAGGGCCGGGGAGATGTTTTTT. Translating gives CATSDLGRAGEMFF.

This chain links TRBV12-3 or TRBV12-4 with TRBJ1-6, with TRBD1 identical over 9 bases. This CDR3 is built from 14 residues. With 7 bases clipped from V and 7 bases from J, the junction kept 5 bases outside the gene matches. CDR3 DNA sequence: TGTGCCAGCACTTTGACAGGGGGGAATTCACCCCTCCACTTT. Translation: CASTLTGGNSPLHF.

The sample holds many counts of this clonotype. This chain uses TRBV6-5 with TRBJ1-1; no clear D. CDR3 length equals 15 residues. Trimming left V 0 bases short and J 2 bases short, with 10 bases between. Germline CDR1 and CDR2: MNHEY and SVGAGI. The CDR3 sequence is CASSYSDDFNTEAFF. As DNA, the CDR3 is TGTGCCAGCAGTTACTCCGACGACTTTAACACTGAAGCTTTCTTT.

The chain links TRBV6-4 to TRBJ1-2; 10 bases match TRBD1. The CDR3 contains 12 residues. Germline V gene data show CDR1 as MRHNA and CDR2 as SNTAGT. The J segment lost 10 bases and the V segment lost 6 bases, leaving 5 bases of the junction unmatched. CDR3 DNA sequence: TGTGCCAGCAGGAACGGACAGGGGGTCTACACCTTC. It codes for CASRNGQGVYTF.

This clonotype showed up many times. This sequence joins TRBV12-3 or TRBV12-4 and TRBJ1-1, with D maybe TRBD1 (5 bases). This CDR3 region has 14 residues. V lost 3 bases and J 7 bases, leaving 15 bases between the germline ends. CDR3 sequence (DNA): TGTGCCAGCAGTTTGAGGTTGGGGACGGTTGAAGCTTTCTTT. Its protein product is CASSLRLGTVEAFF.

This clonotype was seen at least ten times. V and J are TRBV19 and TRBJ1-1; D is uncertain. The CDR3 length is 17 residues. Trimming took off 8 bases at V and 3 bases at J, with 25 bases between the two ends. Germline values: CDR1 LNHDA, CDR2 SQIVND (reference sequence). The CDR3 coding sequence is TGTGCCAGTTCCCCTTCCGCATCTAGAGGGCGGTACACTGAAGCTTTCTTT. Its protein product is CASSPSASRGRYTEAFF. Together with reference TRBV19 and TRBJ1-1, the CDR3 gives the full variable domain: DGGITQSPKYLFRKEGQNVTLSCEQNLNHDAMYWYRQDPGQGLRLIYYSQIVNDFQKGDIAEGYSVSREKKESFPLTVTSAQKNPTAFYLCASSPSASRGRYTEAFFGQGTRLTVV.

This clonotype was observed many times. The chain couples TRBV11-2 to TRBJ1-3; D gene ambiguous. Trimming pared 6 bases from V and 8 bases from J, leaving 8 bases between. The CDR3 has 11 residues. Germline V gene sequence: CDR1 SGHAT, CDR2 FQNNGV. CDR3 sequence (DNA): TGTGCCAGCAGTGCCCTCCACACCATATATTTT. This codes for CASSALHTIYF.

This clonotype was recorded at least ten times. The genes are TRBV18 and TRBJ2-5; D is ambiguous. Looked up from germline, CDR1 is KGHSH and CDR2 is LQKENI. V was shortened by 5 bases and J by 2 bases, with 12 bases between the two germline ends. This CDR3 is built from 14 residues. CDR3 nucleotide sequence: TGTGCCAGCTCATGGGGAATTCGGCAAGAGACCCAGTACTTC. This codes for CASSWGIRQETQYF.

The rearrangement links TRBV9 to TRBJ1-6, with 7 bases identical to TRBD1. V shed 4 bases and J 7 bases; nucleotides not matched to a gene: 11. From germline, CDR1 is SGDLS and CDR2 YYNGEE. This CDR3 is 16 amino acids long. The CDR3, as DNA: TGTGCCAGCAGCTATCAGGGTTACAGGGGAAATTCACCCCTCCACTTT. This sequence encodes CASSYQGYRGNSPLHF.

This clonotype has a count of ten or more. The rearrangement joins TRBV10-3 to TRBJ1-2, with 9 bases that match TRBD1. This CDR3 spans 18 amino acids. Germline loops: CDR1 ENHRY, CDR2 SYGVKD. V lost 3 bases to trimming and J lost 1 base; unmatched junction nucleotides: 12. The CDR3 here is CAISDLGQGIGSNYGYTF. CDR3 DNA: TGTGCCATCAGTGACCTGGGACAGGGTATAGGGAGTAACTATGGCTACACCTTC.

The genes are TRBV15 and TRBJ2-6; 9 bases fit TRBD1. CDR1 and CDR2 (germline): LNHNV, YYDKDF (reference sequence). The CDR3 is made up of 17 amino acids. V gave up 3 bases and J gave up 0 bases; unmatched junction bases: 3. For the CDR3, the DNA is TGTGCCACCAGCAGTACAGGGGGCGTCTCTGGGGCCAACGTCCTGACTTTC. This sequence encodes CATSSTGGVSGANVLTF.

This clonotype was seen at least ten times. The chain combines TRBV28 with TRBJ2-2, with D unclear. The germline gives CDR1 MDHEN, CDR2 SYDVKM. The CDR3 totals 15 residues. V shed 1 base and J shed 1 base, with 7 bases lying between them. CDR3 amino acids: CASSLLAENTGELFF. The CDR3 DNA follows: TGTGCCAGCAGTTTATTGGCAGAGAACACCGGGGAGCTGTTTTTT.

The sample holds many counts of this clonotype. The genes are TRBV19 and TRBJ1-6; 9 bases map to TRBD1. The CDR3 has 16 residues. CDR1 and CDR2 (germline): LNHDA, SQIVND (reference sequence). V was clipped by 2 bases and J by 7 bases; unmatched bases: 6. In DNA form, the CDR3 reads TGTGCCAGTAGTATATCCAGGACAGGGGACAATTCACCCCTCCACTTT. It encodes CASSISRTGDNSPLHF.

This clonotype appeared many times. At one of its ends the junction is not consistent with the germline gene, which may arise from a read error. The chain uses TRBV6-5 and TRBJ2-7, with D unresolved. Germline lookup yields CDR1 MNHEY and CDR2 SVGAGI. The length of the CDR3 is 11 residues. This CDR3 is CASGYPYEQYF. The DNA of the CDR3 is TGTGCCAGCGGTTACCCTTACGAGCAGTACTTC.

This clonotype was recorded many times. The chain couples TRBV12-3 or TRBV12-4 to TRBJ2-7; 7 positions match TRBD2. This CDR3 comprises 14 residues. Losses at the gene ends were 4 bases for V and 2 bases for J; bases not matched to a gene: 5. CDR3 coding DNA: TGTGCCAGCAGTTCCGGGACTATCCCCTACGAGCAGTACTTC. Its translation is CASSSGTIPYEQYF.

This clonotype has ten or more counts. J is TRBJ1-5 and V is TRBV6-5; D gene ambiguous. This CDR3 comprises 15 residues. Trimming shortened V by 6 bases and J by 1 base, and 13 bases separated the two germline ends. Germline values: CDR1 MNHEY, CDR2 SVGAGI. This CDR3 reads CASRREPASNQPQHF. The CDR3 DNA sequence: TGTGCCAGCAGAAGGGAGCCCGCAAGCAATCAGCCCCAGCATTTT.

This clonotype was found many times. The chain has TRBV6-1 and TRBJ1-5; maybe TRBD1 (5 bases). The CDR3 extends over 14 amino acids. V dropped 7 bases and J dropped 7 bases, with 17 bases sitting between them. Germline V gene lookup returns CDR1 MNHNS and CDR2 SASEGT. The CDR3 DNA sequence: TGTGCCAGCACCGAACTGGGACGGGGACAGCCCCAGCATTTT. Its translation is CASTELGRGQPQHF.

The table lists this clonotype with many counts. This chain uses TRBV6-1 with TRBJ1-5; 7 nucleotides match TRBD1. The CDR3 is 15 amino acids. V shed 3 bases, J shed 3 bases, and the junction held 5 bases outside the gene matches. The germline V gene encodes CDR1 MNHNS and CDR2 SASEGT. CDR3 sequence reads: CASSDVDRLNQPQHF. CDR3 DNA sequence: TGTGCCAGCAGTGACGTGGACAGGCTCAATCAGCCCCAGCATTTT.

The chain links TRBV6-1 to TRBJ1-5; no firm D call. Trimming removed 3 bases from V and 0 bases from J, with 9 bases in between. Germline values: CDR1 MNHNS, CDR2 SASEGT. This CDR3 is built from 15 residues. CDR3 in DNA: TGTGCCAGCAGTGATCAGCCTATTAGCAATCAGCCCCAGCATTTT. This encodes CASSDQPISNQPQHF.

This clonotype was seen ten or more times. The chain employs TRBV6-1 and TRBJ1-1; perhaps TRBD1 as D (6 bases). Germline-derived CDR1 and CDR2 are MNHNS and SASEGT. V was shortened by 6 bases and J by 4 bases, with 15 bases between the two germline ends. The CDR3 is 14 amino acids. In DNA form, the CDR3 reads TGTGCCAGCAGGACTACAGGGTTGGCCACTGAAGCTTTCTTT. It encodes CASRTTGLATEAFF.

The table lists this clonotype with many counts. This chain connects TRBV9 to TRBJ1-2; 9 nucleotides line up with TRBD1. The J segment lost 4 bases and the V segment lost 4 bases, leaving 5 bases of the junction unmatched. Looked up from germline, CDR1 is SGDLS and CDR2 is YYNGEE. The CDR3 is 14 residues long. The CDR3 sequence is CASSLQGATYGYTF. In DNA form, the CDR3 reads TGTGCCAGCAGCTTACAGGGGGCGACCTATGGCTACACCTTC. Using reference TRBV9 and TRBJ1-2 for the parts outside the CDR3, the full variable domain is DSGVTQTPKHLITATGQRVTLRCSPRSGDLSVYWYQQSLDQGLQFLIQYYNGEERAKGNILERFSAQQFPDLHSELNLSSLELGDSALYFCASSLQGATYGYTFGSGTRLTVV.

There are a few counts of this clonotype. This rearrangement joins TRBV6-5 to TRBJ2-2; no definite D call. CDR1 and CDR2 (germline): MNHEY, SVGAGI. The CDR3 extends over 12 amino acids. Trimming stripped 8 bases from V and 1 base from J, with 5 bases between. The CDR3: CASGWNTGELFF. The CDR3, as DNA: TGTGCCAGCGGTTGGAACACCGGGGAGCTGTTTTTT.